A single sample is the source of the 12 T cell receptor beta chains below, sequenced in a study of blood T cell repertoires in COVID-19. Data came from immunoSEQ multiplex PCR; TCRdb stores just in-frame clones and leaves some out. The sample has some 400,000 clones, roughly 90% seen once. The sequenced sample was PBMCs or T cells enriched from blood (not recorded which). These receptors were obtained from a woman in her forties who had been exposed to COVID-19.

The chain couples TRBV5-1 to TRBJ1-2, with a possible D match to TRBD1 (6 bases). Trimming cost V 4 bases and J 2 bases, with 9 bases left between them. In germline, CDR1 is SGHRS, CDR2 YFSETQ. The CDR3 has 13 amino acids. The CDR3 DNA is TGCGCCAGCAGCCACAGGGAGAACTATGGCTACACCTTC. Its translation: CASSHRENYGYTF.

The chain combines TRBV6-9 with TRBJ1-2; perhaps TRBD1 as D (5 bases). The length of the CDR3 is 14 residues. Trimming took off 3 bases at V and 8 bases at J, with 16 bases between the two ends. Germline assignment: CDR1 MNHGY and CDR2 SVAAGI. The CDR3 nucleotides are TGTGCCAGCAGTTACAAACAGGTGGCGGCGGGCTACACCTTC. The encoded protein is CASSYKQVAAGYTF.

This clone occurred once. The gene calls are TRBV14 and TRBJ1-1; TRBD1 is a possible D gene (6 bases). V lost 6 bases, J lost 4 bases, and 15 bases lay in between. This CDR3 has 14 residues. The germline V gene has CDR1 SGHDN and CDR2 FVKESK. The CDR3 DNA follows: TGTGCCAGCAGTCCTACAGGGCTAACCACTGAAGCTTTCTTT. Protein: CASSPTGLTTEAFF.

The V and J genes are TRBV28 and TRBJ2-3; D might be TRBD2 (5 bases). The germline CDR1 and CDR2 sequences are MDHEN and SYDVKM. The CDR3 has 13 residues. Trimming left V 3 bases short and J 4 bases short, with 8 bases between. This CDR3 reads CASSFPGSDTQYF. CDR3 DNA: TGTGCCAGCAGTTTTCCGGGGTCAGATACGCAGTATTTT.

The chain employs TRBV15 and TRBJ2-7; D is possibly TRBD1 (6 bases). V lost 8 bases and J 1 base, leaving 21 bases between the germline ends. The CDR3 is 16 amino acids. Germline V lookup: CDR1 LNHNV, CDR2 YYDKDF (reference sequence). Here the CDR3 DNA reads TGTGCCACCGGTCAAAGAGGGGGATTAGGATCCTACGAGCAGTACTTC. Translation gives CATGQRGGLGSYEQYF.

This chain connects TRBV6-6 to TRBJ2-7; 9 nucleotides line up with TRBD1. The V segment lost 4 bases and the J segment 5 bases; nucleotides outside the gene matches: 9. The V gene's germline CDR1 is MNHNY and CDR2 SVGAGI (reference sequence). This CDR3 is 15 amino acids long. CDR3 residues: CASSLGTGRFDEQYF. CDR3 bases: TGTGCCAGCAGTTTGGGGACAGGGCGATTCGACGAGCAGTACTTC.

V gene TRBV19 combines with J gene TRBJ1-2; 10 bases line up with TRBD1. Per the germline V gene, CDR1 is LNHDA and CDR2 is SQIVND (reference sequence). Trimming at V came to 7 bases and at J to 8 bases, leaving 16 bases not matched to a gene. The CDR3 spans 16 residues. The CDR3 region has the DNA TGTGCCAGTAAGAAAACGACAGGGGGCGGATTTGGCGGCTACACCTTC. It yields the protein CASKKTTGGGFGGYTF.

The chain uses TRBV9 and TRBJ2-2; TRBD2 agrees at 11 bases. V lost 7 bases, J lost 4 bases, and 12 bases stayed unmatched. CDR1 and CDR2 (germline): SGDLS, YYNGEE. CDR3 size: 17 residues. The CDR3 loop is CASGGLAGGPPTGELFF. CDR3 in DNA: TGTGCCAGCGGGGGATTAGCGGGAGGGCCTCCCACCGGGGAGCTGTTTTTT.

The chain carries TRBV20-1 and TRBJ2-1; TRBD2 matches at 7 bases. Germline assignment: CDR1 DFQATT and CDR2 SNEGSKA (reference sequence). This CDR3 contains 15 residues. Trimming cost V 3 bases and J 10 bases; bases outside gene matches: 15. The CDR3 region is CSASGAGTIAREQFF. The CDR3 nucleotides read TGCAGTGCTAGTGGTGCTGGGACTATTGCTAGGGAGCAGTTCTTC.

The CDR3 DNA is TGTGCCAGCAGCTTAAACCCTACTAGCGGCGAGCAGTTCTTC. It encodes CASSLNPTSGEQFF. This chain connects TRBV7-3 to TRBJ2-1, with 8 bases fitting TRBD2. The length of the CDR3 is 14 residues. Germline assignment: CDR1 SGHTA and CDR2 FQGTGA. V shed 1 base and J 10 bases; nucleotides not matched to a gene: 6.

V usage is TRBV6-1 and J usage is TRBJ2-2, with TRBD2 as a possible D gene (5 bases). The CDR3 runs to 14 residues. Trimming took off 2 bases at V and 6 bases at J, with 10 bases between the two ends. The germline V gene has CDR1 MNHNS and CDR2 SASEGT. The CDR3 DNA follows: TGTGCCAGCAGTGAACTAGCCCCAGCCGGGGAGCTGTTTTTT. Protein product: CASSELAPAGELFF.

J is TRBJ1-5 and V is TRBV10-3; 9 bases are a match to TRBD1. Germline V gene lookup returns CDR1 ENHRY and CDR2 SYGVKD. CDR3 length: 14 residues. J lost 5 bases, V lost 6 bases, and 5 bases had no gene match. DNA of the CDR3: TGTGCCATCAGGCCGGGACAGGGAGATCAGCCCCAGCATTTT. Amino acid sequence: CAIRPGQGDQPQHF.